The rows below give T cell receptor beta chains drawn from one sample of a study of T cells expressing NK-cell markers. Reanalyzing the 5' RACE reads, TCRdb keeps one entry per CDR3 protein, without DNA. The listing records 300,000 to 500,000 distinct CDR3 sequences. Sample: blood T cells: a sorted CD56 or NKG2C T cell subset, CD4+ or CD8+ T cells, or bulk PBMC T cells (not recorded which). All receptors come from a woman in her 50s in good health. CDR3s include the opening cysteine and the closing phenylalanine or tryptophan.

V gene	J gene	CDR3 protein
TRBV7-2	TRBJ2-1	CASSPEDMMYNEQFF
TRBV27	TRBJ2-1	CASSWGGREQFF
TRBV7-9	TRBJ2-7	CASSAGARPQTYEQYF
TRBV6-6	TRBJ2-1	CASTDRLGQVEQFF
TRBV10-3	TRBJ2-1	CAISEARDYNEQFF
TRBV2	TRBJ2-2	CASSDQDRTGELFF
TRBV24-1	TRBJ2-3	CATTGGGGTDTQYF
TRBV20-1	TRBJ2-1	CSARQGGRAGEQFF
TRBV2	TRBJ2-1	CASRISGRASLAFF
TRBV12-3/TRBV12-4	TRBJ1-4	CASSFRGSDGANEKLFF
TRBV9	TRBJ2-1	CASSTGLSIHNEQFF
TRBV5-1	TRBJ2-2	CASSLKAAGGPNTGELFF
TRBV6-4	TRBJ2-1	CASGMNNEQFF
TRBV12-3/TRBV12-4	TRBJ2-6	CASRETGTGSFGANVLTF
TRBV9	TRBJ2-2	CATSRGPGTGELFF
TRBV6-6	TRBJ2-7	CASSYSFGLGQNSGRDGEQYF
TRBV6-5	TRBJ2-3	CASKIQGSTDTQYF
TRBV13	TRBJ2-7	CASSPPEIAGRHEQYF
TRBV15	TRBJ2-3	CATSRGEGGDTQYF
TRBV10-2	TRBJ2-1	CASTSSGRARNEQFF
TRBV12-3/TRBV12-4	TRBJ2-3	CASSLVVAITDTQYF
TRBV24-1	TRBJ2-3	CATARSSGRVQTDTQYF
TRBV5-1	TRBJ2-1	CASRPGGSGYNEQFF
TRBV5-5	TRBJ2-5	CASSSGDPGETQYF
TRBV7-9	TRBJ1-1	CAPQEGPNTEAFF
TRBV6-6	TRBJ1-1	CASRQGSPMNTEAFF
TRBV6-5	TRBJ1-1	CASSYDWTGNTEAFF
TRBV2	TRBJ1-1	CASSEDGGENTEAFF
TRBV21-1	TRBJ2-4	CASSKVEGQFLAKNIQYF
TRBV12-3/TRBV12-4	TRBJ2-1	CASSLLGQGGNEQFF
TRBV19	TRBJ2-1	CASSDYTGIHEQFF
TRBV7-9	TRBJ2-2	CASGPARNTGELFF
TRBV6-6	TRBJ2-7	CASTHVLGTSGSFNSYEQYF
TRBV2	TRBJ2-7	CASSGGTGAYEQYF
TRBV5-1	TRBJ2-3	CATKTRDLPDTQYF
TRBV20-1	TRBJ2-1	CSALMSGVYEQFF
TRBV5-1	TRBJ2-7	CASSLTAGPTYEQYF
TRBV5-1	TRBJ2-5	CASSILGLDETQYF
TRBV6-1	TRBJ2-3	CATKVAAADTQYF
TRBV14	TRBJ2-3	CASSQVWGLPDTQYF
TRBV11-2	TRBJ2-1	CASSLIPPAAVYNEQFF
TRBV5-1	TRBJ2-1	CASSLGGTSGMYNEQFF
TRBV7-9	TRBJ2-1	CASSDREADYNEQFF
TRBV29-1	TRBJ2-1	CSVGRLKYNEQFF
TRBV29-1	TRBJ1-1	CSVDVSLNTEAFF
TRBV28	TRBJ1-2	CASTPVGAYGYTF
TRBV20-1	TRBJ2-5	CSAKRRVQETQYF
TRBV7-2	TRBJ2-7	CASSLGNGRAYEQYF
TRBV4-1	TRBJ2-1	CASSQLRTSGSGNEQFF
TRBV24-1	TRBJ2-3	CATMAEAGTSLTDTQYF
TRBV5-1	TRBJ2-3	CASSLVRLAGVDTQYF
TRBV6-5	TRBJ2-3	CASSSPRGPTDTQYF
TRBV12-3/TRBV12-4	TRBJ2-3	CASSPLRKAPGADTQYF